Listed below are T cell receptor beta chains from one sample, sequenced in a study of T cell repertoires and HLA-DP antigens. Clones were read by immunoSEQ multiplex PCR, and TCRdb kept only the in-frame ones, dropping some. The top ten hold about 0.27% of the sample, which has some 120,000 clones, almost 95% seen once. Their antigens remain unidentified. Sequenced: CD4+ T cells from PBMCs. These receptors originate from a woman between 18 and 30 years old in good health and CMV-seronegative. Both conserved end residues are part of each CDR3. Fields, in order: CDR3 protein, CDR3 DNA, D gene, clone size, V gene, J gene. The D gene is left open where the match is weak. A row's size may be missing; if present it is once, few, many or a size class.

CDR3aa: CASGLGGQTLSGANVLTF
CDR3nt: TGTGCTAGTGGTTTGGGGGGACAGACCCTCTCTGGGGCCAACGTCCTGACTTTC
d_gene: TRBD1
abundance: NA
v_gene: TRBV12-5
j_gene: TRBJ2-6

CDR3aa: CASRTTGNSPLHF
CDR3nt: TGTGCCAGCAGGACAACAGGGAATTCACCCCTCCACTTT
d_gene: NA
abundance: NA
v_gene: TRBV2
j_gene: TRBJ1-6

CDR3aa: CASSEGPGAAYGYTF
CDR3nt: TGTGCCAGCAGTGAAGGCCCAGGGGCGGCCTATGGCTACACCTTC
d_gene: NA
abundance: NA
v_gene: TRBV6-4
j_gene: TRBJ1-2

CDR3aa: CARSYGGGLSNQPQHF
CDR3nt: TGTGCCCGCAGCTACGGGGGGGGGCTGAGCAATCAGCCCCAGCATTTT
d_gene: NA
abundance: NA
v_gene: TRBV5-6
j_gene: TRBJ1-5

CDR3aa: CASSFGAHYGYTF
CDR3nt: TGCGCCAGCAGCTTCGGGGCACACTATGGCTACACCTTC
d_gene: NA
abundance: NA
v_gene: TRBV5-1
j_gene: TRBJ1-2

CDR3aa: CASSESGVLTGELFF
CDR3nt: TGTGCCAGCAGTGAGAGTGGGGTCCTCACCGGGGAGCTGTTTTTT
d_gene: NA
abundance: few
v_gene: TRBV2
j_gene: TRBJ2-2

CDR3aa: CASSLAGAGTGYTF
CDR3nt: TGTGCCAGCAGCTTAGCCGGGGCAGGGACGGGCTACACCTTC
d_gene: NA
abundance: NA
v_gene: TRBV7-2
j_gene: TRBJ1-2

CDR3aa: CASSPGKNQPQHF
CDR3nt: TGTGCCAGCAGCCCGGGCAAGAATCAGCCCCAGCATTTT
d_gene: NA
abundance: NA
v_gene: TRBV4-2
j_gene: TRBJ1-5

CDR3aa: CASSLGVDNGYTF
CDR3nt: TGTGCCAGCAGCTTAGGAGTCGACAATGGCTACACCTTC
d_gene: NA
abundance: NA
v_gene: TRBV11-2
j_gene: TRBJ1-2

CDR3aa: CASSGLSGNTIYF
CDR3nt: TGTGCCAGCAGCGGCCTCAGTGGAAACACCATATATTTT
d_gene: NA
abundance: NA
v_gene: TRBV5-6
j_gene: TRBJ1-3

CDR3aa: CASIRARTILRGYTF
CDR3nt: TGTGCCAGCATTCGGGCCCGGACAATCCTCCGGGGCTACACCTTC
d_gene: NA
abundance: once
v_gene: TRBV28
j_gene: TRBJ1-2

CDR3aa: CASSKTGDYYEQYF
CDR3nt: TGTGCCAGCAGTAAAACTGGGGACTACTACGAGCAGTACTTC
d_gene: TRBD2
abundance: NA
v_gene: TRBV6-6
j_gene: TRBJ2-7

CDR3aa: CASSFPLAGGPGDTQYF
CDR3nt: TGTGCCAGCAGCTTTCCATTAGCGGGGGGGCCGGGAGATACGCAGTATTTT
d_gene: TRBD2
abundance: NA
v_gene: TRBV7-8
j_gene: TRBJ2-3

CDR3aa: CSVEMEDTQYF
CDR3nt: TGCAGCGTTGAAATGGAAGATACGCAGTATTTT
d_gene: NA
abundance: NA
v_gene: TRBV29-1
j_gene: TRBJ2-3

CDR3aa: CASRPRQGPYEQYF
CDR3nt: TGTGCCAGCAGACCCCGACAGGGACCCTACGAGCAGTACTTC
d_gene: TRBD1
abundance: once
v_gene: TRBV6-1
j_gene: TRBJ2-7

CDR3aa: CASSLGQGGNSNQPQHF
CDR3nt: TGCGCCAGCAGCTTGGGGCAGGGGGGTAATAGCAATCAGCCCCAGCATTTT
d_gene: TRBD1
abundance: NA
v_gene: TRBV5-1
j_gene: TRBJ1-5

CDR3aa: CASMRQGGNQPQHF
CDR3nt: TGTGCCAGCATGCGACAGGGTGGAAATCAGCCCCAGCATTTT
d_gene: TRBD1
abundance: once
v_gene: TRBV5-6
j_gene: TRBJ1-5

CDR3aa: CASSQDTVVYGYTF
CDR3nt: TGTGCCAGCAGCCAAGATACAGTCGTCTATGGCTACACCTTC
d_gene: NA
abundance: NA
v_gene: TRBV14
j_gene: TRBJ1-2

CDR3aa: CASSYALAANTGELFF
CDR3nt: TGTGCCAGCAGTTATGCCCTAGCGGCGAACACCGGGGAGCTGTTTTTT
d_gene: TRBD2
abundance: NA
v_gene: TRBV6-6
j_gene: TRBJ2-2

CDR3aa: CASSPPAGVYNEQFF
CDR3nt: TGTGCCAGCTCACCACCGGCAGGAGTATACAATGAGCAGTTCTTC
d_gene: NA
abundance: NA
v_gene: TRBV18
j_gene: TRBJ2-1

CDR3aa: CASSLGGADTEAFF
CDR3nt: TGTGCCAGCAGTTTAGGGGGGGCAGACACTGAAGCTTTCTTT
d_gene: NA
abundance: NA
v_gene: TRBV27
j_gene: TRBJ1-1

CDR3aa: CSARTAMYEQFF
CDR3nt: TGCAGCGCCAGGACAGCCATGTATGAGCAGTTCTTC
d_gene: NA
abundance: NA
v_gene: TRBV29-1
j_gene: TRBJ2-1

CDR3aa: CASSLGYQETQYF
CDR3nt: TGTGCCAGCAGCTTAGGTTACCAAGAGACCCAGTACTTC
d_gene: NA
abundance: NA
v_gene: TRBV7-2
j_gene: TRBJ2-5

CDR3aa: CASSPKRWTGQGGTNNEKLFF
CDR3nt: TGCGCCAGCAGCCCAAAACGGTGGACAGGTCAGGGAGGCACTAACAATGAAAAACTGTTTTTT
d_gene: TRBD1
abundance: NA
v_gene: TRBV4-1
j_gene: TRBJ1-4

CDR3aa: CAGSGKGDAGVVNEQFF
CDR3nt: TGTGCCGGCAGCGGCAAAGGGGATGCGGGAGTAGTAAATGAGCAGTTCTTC
d_gene: TRBD2
abundance: NA
v_gene: TRBV7-9
j_gene: TRBJ2-1

CDR3aa: CASSSTSEGSNQPQHF
CDR3nt: TGTGCCAGCAGTTCAACTTCAGAGGGCAGCAATCAGCCCCAGCATTTT
d_gene: NA
abundance: NA
v_gene: TRBV28
j_gene: TRBJ1-5

CDR3aa: CASSTTGGSSGRVDTQYF
CDR3nt: TGTGCCAGCAGCACCACAGGAGGGTCTAGCGGGAGAGTAGATACGCAGTATTTT
d_gene: TRBD2
abundance: NA
v_gene: TRBV7-8
j_gene: TRBJ2-3

CDR3aa: CAISESSSRDKTF
CDR3nt: TGTGCCATCAGTGAGTCCTCTTCCAGGGATAAGACCTTC
d_gene: NA
abundance: NA
v_gene: TRBV10-3
j_gene: TRBJ1-2

CDR3aa: CASSSTGVPGTEAFF
CDR3nt: TGTGCCAGCAGCTCGACAGGGGTCCCGGGGACTGAAGCTTTCTTT
d_gene: TRBD1
abundance: NA
v_gene: TRBV7-9
j_gene: TRBJ1-1

CDR3aa: CASSLERSTDTQYF
CDR3nt: TGTGCCAGCAGTTTAGAGAGGAGCACAGATACGCAGTATTTT
d_gene: NA
abundance: NA
v_gene: TRBV27
j_gene: TRBJ2-3

CDR3aa: CASSRDRVRGETQYF
CDR3nt: TGTGCCAGCAGCCGGGACAGGGTGAGAGGAGAGACCCAGTACTTC
d_gene: TRBD1
abundance: NA
v_gene: TRBV11-1
j_gene: TRBJ2-5

CDR3aa: CASSITGNNSPLHF
CDR3nt: TGTGCCAGTAGTATAACAGGGAATAATTCACCCCTCCACTTT
d_gene: NA
abundance: NA
v_gene: TRBV19
j_gene: TRBJ1-6

CDR3aa: CASGVKGAITF
CDR3nt: TGTGCCAGCGGGGTAAAGGGGGCAATCACCTTC
d_gene: TRBD1
abundance: NA
v_gene: TRBV6-5
j_gene: TRBJ1-2

CDR3aa: CASSMAFGEQYF
CDR3nt: TGTGCCAGTAGTATGGCGTTTGGCGAGCAGTACTTC
d_gene: NA
abundance: NA
v_gene: TRBV19
j_gene: TRBJ2-7

CDR3aa: CASSPWADYEQYF
CDR3nt: TGTGCCAGCAGCCCCTGGGCCGACTACGAGCAGTACTTC
d_gene: NA
abundance: NA
v_gene: TRBV11-2
j_gene: TRBJ2-7

CDR3aa: CAISLQENTGELFF
CDR3nt: TGTGCCATCAGTCTTCAGGAGAACACCGGGGAGCTGTTTTTT
d_gene: NA
abundance: once
v_gene: TRBV10-3
j_gene: TRBJ2-2

CDR3aa: CASSQDYHLGSPLHF
CDR3nt: TGTGCCAGCAGCCAAGATTACCACCTGGGGTCACCCCTCCACTTT
d_gene: NA
abundance: NA
v_gene: TRBV7-2
j_gene: TRBJ1-6

CDR3aa: CASSLDTVIGTNYEQYF
CDR3nt: TGTGCCAGCAGCTTAGATACGGTGATCGGCACGAACTACGAGCAGTACTTC
d_gene: NA
abundance: NA
v_gene: TRBV7-8
j_gene: TRBJ2-7

CDR3aa: CASSIRGEVNSEAFF
CDR3nt: TGTGCCAGTAGTATCAGGGGAGAGGTGAACTCTGAAGCTTTCTTT
d_gene: NA
abundance: NA
v_gene: TRBV19
j_gene: TRBJ1-1

CDR3aa: CASSTGPWSYNEQFF
CDR3nt: TGTGCCAGTAGTACAGGACCGTGGTCGTACAATGAGCAGTTCTTC
d_gene: NA
abundance: NA
v_gene: TRBV19
j_gene: TRBJ2-1

CDR3aa: CASTPRAGGASYEQYF
CDR3nt: TGTGCCAGCACCCCCCGGGCGGGGGGGGCCTCCTACGAGCAGTACTTC
d_gene: TRBD2
abundance: NA
v_gene: TRBV6-6
j_gene: TRBJ2-7

CDR3aa: CSVTGGRSNQPQHF
CDR3nt: TGCAGCGTTACAGGGGGCAGGAGCAATCAGCCCCAGCATTTT
d_gene: TRBD1
abundance: NA
v_gene: TRBV29-1
j_gene: TRBJ1-5

CDR3aa: CASSSRRLAQYTDTQYF
CDR3nt: TGTGCCAGCAGCAGTAGGCGACTAGCCCAGTATACAGATACGCAGTATTTT
d_gene: TRBD2
abundance: NA
v_gene: TRBV11-2
j_gene: TRBJ2-3

CDR3aa: CASSLAYGSTDTQYF
CDR3nt: TGTGCCAGCAGCTTAGCGTACGGCAGCACAGATACGCAGTATTTT
d_gene: NA
abundance: NA
v_gene: TRBV7-6
j_gene: TRBJ2-3

CDR3aa: CASSFWGPNTGELFF
CDR3nt: TGTGCCAGCAGTTTCTGGGGACCGAACACCGGGGAGCTGTTTTTT
d_gene: NA
abundance: NA
v_gene: TRBV27
j_gene: TRBJ2-2

CDR3aa: CASSYSTRSSEAFF
CDR3nt: TGTGCCAGCAGTTACTCGACACGAAGTTCTGAAGCTTTCTTT
d_gene: NA
abundance: NA
v_gene: TRBV6-5
j_gene: TRBJ1-1

CDR3aa: CASSLEPGAYYGYTF
CDR3nt: TGTGCCAGCAGCTTAGAACCAGGGGCCTACTATGGCTACACCTTC
d_gene: NA
abundance: NA
v_gene: TRBV7-3
j_gene: TRBJ1-2

CDR3aa: CASSLGLAGGTDTQYF
CDR3nt: TGTGCCAGCAGTTTGGGACTAGCGGGAGGCACAGATACGCAGTATTTT
d_gene: TRBD2
abundance: NA
v_gene: TRBV28
j_gene: TRBJ2-3